The next 32 T cell receptor beta chains were all read from a single sample in a study of cytomegalovirus exposure and HLA in healthy donors. PCR involved 60 Vbeta and 13 Jbeta primers. Repertoires were generated with immunoSEQ multiplex PCR, while TCRdb's copy carries only in-frame clones and drops some. The sample yields about 69,000 clones, around 76% seen once. The sample consisted of PBMCs. The receptor set was obtained from a man between 18 and 29 years old in good health and CMV-seronegative.

The rearrangement uses TRBV7-9 and TRBJ2-7; the D gene is possibly TRBD1 (5 bases). CDR1 SEHNR and CDR2 FQNEAQ come from the germline V gene (reference sequence). This CDR3 has 15 residues. V dropped 5 bases and J dropped 3 bases, with 17 bases sitting between them. CDR3 loop: CASSNGAAGHYEQYV. CDR3 nucleotide sequence: TGTGCCAGCAGCAATGGGGCCGCAGGGCACTACGAGCAGTACGTC.

This chain uses TRBV28 with TRBJ2-3; D is perhaps TRBD2 (5 bases). This CDR3 region has 15 residues. With 7 bases removed from V and 0 bases from J, the gap between germline ends came to 14 bases. Per the germline V gene, CDR1 is MDHEN and CDR2 is SYDVKM. CDR3 amino acids: CASILRGSSTDTQYF. The CDR3 bases are TGTGCCAGCATCCTCCGGGGTTCTAGCACAGATACGCAGTATTTT.

The gene calls are TRBV19 and TRBJ2-7; 7 nucleotides align to TRBD1. The V and J ends lost 5 bases and 2 bases, in that order; junction bases with no gene match: 12. The CDR3 is made up of 16 amino acids. Germline CDR1 reads LNHDA; CDR2 reads SQIVND (reference sequence). The CDR3 sequence is CASSPRDRSSPYEQYF. The CDR3 nucleotides are TGTGCCAGTAGTCCCCGGGACAGATCCTCCCCCTACGAGCAGTACTTC.

The chain carries TRBV28 and TRBJ2-7; D not certain. The V end lost 5 bases, the J end lost 1 base, and 9 bases lay between the germline ends. The CDR3 consists of 13 residues. The germline CDR1 and CDR2 sequences are MDHEN and SYDVKM. DNA for the CDR3: TGTGCCAGCAGTCCTCCCCCGTCCTACGAGCAGTACTTC. It specifies CASSPPPSYEQYF.

This clone was observed a handful of times. The chain carries TRBV7-3 and TRBJ2-5; TRBD2 matches at 11 bases. The germline gives CDR1 SGHTA, CDR2 FQGTGA. There are 16 residues in the CDR3. Trimming removed 2 bases from V and 4 bases from J; junction bases left unmatched: 6. The chain's CDR3 is CASSLEPSGGTETQYF. CDR3 bases: TGTGCCAGCAGCTTAGAGCCTAGCGGGGGGACAGAGACCCAGTACTTC.

The rearrangement links TRBV6-1 to TRBJ2-5; 12 nucleotides match TRBD2. J gave up 3 bases and V 2 bases, and 1 base lay outside the gene matches. CDR1 is MNHNS and CDR2 is SASEGT in the germline V gene. CDR3 length: 15 amino acids. CDR3 amino acids: CASSERLAGEETQYF. The CDR3 nucleotides are TGTGCCAGCAGTGAAAGACTAGCGGGGGAAGAGACCCAGTACTTC.

The chain employs TRBV4-1 and TRBJ2-7, with 7 bases aligning to TRBD2. Germline V gene sequence: CDR1 MGHRA, CDR2 YSYEKL. J was trimmed by 7 bases and V by 6 bases; bases with no gene match: 9. The CDR3 covers 13 residues. The CDR3 region has the DNA TGCGCCAGCAGTCTGGAGCGGGGTCGGGAGCAGTACGTC. It yields the protein CASSLERGREQYV.

The J gene is TRBJ1-2, the V gene TRBV2; TRBD1 agrees at 7 bases. CDR1 is SNHLY and CDR2 is FYNNEI in the germline V gene. Unmatched junction bases numbered 7, after V lost 4 bases and J lost 5 bases. CDR3 length: 14 amino acids. The chain's CDR3 is CASSALDRLYGYTF. The CDR3 nucleotides read TGTGCCAGCAGTGCCCTGGACAGGCTTTATGGCTACACCTTC.

This clone was observed a few times. The rearrangement links TRBV6-5 to TRBJ1-1; no firm D call. This CDR3 has 13 residues. The germline V and J ends were trimmed by 5 bases and 4 bases, with 11 bases remaining between them. Germline CDR1 MNHEY, CDR2 SVGAGI. This chain's CDR3 is CASSVSRSTEAFF. DNA for the CDR3: TGTGCCAGCAGTGTCTCCAGAAGCACTGAAGCTTTCTTT.

The gene calls are TRBV6-1 and TRBJ2-5, with a tentative D call TRBD2 (5 bases). The germline V and J ends were trimmed by 8 bases and 4 bases, with 14 bases remaining between them. Germline V gives CDR1 MNHNS, CDR2 SASEGT. CDR3 length: 13 amino acids. The CDR3 is CASLLAGRETQYF. CDR3 bases: TGTGCCAGCCTCCTAGCCGGGCGAGAGACCCAGTACTTC.

J is TRBJ2-7 and V is TRBV2; 7 bases fit TRBD1. The V and J ends lost 5 bases and 6 bases, in that order; junction bases with no gene match: 13. The CDR3 sequence is 15 residues long. Germline V lookup: CDR1 SNHLY, CDR2 FYNNEI. In DNA form, the CDR3 reads TGTGCCAGCAGTCCCCAGCCGACAGGGCGAAGCGAGCAGTACGTC. Protein: CASSPQPTGRSEQYV.

The V gene is TRBV6-1, the J gene TRBJ1-5; maybe TRBD1 (5 bases). V dropped 2 bases and J dropped 3 bases, with 20 bases sitting between them. The CDR3 is 18 amino acids. Germline V lookup: CDR1 MNHNS, CDR2 SASEGT. This CDR3 is CASSEFLAGPEANQPQHF. In nucleotides, the CDR3 is TGTGCCAGCAGTGAATTTTTGGCAGGGCCCGAAGCCAATCAGCCCCAGCATTTT.

In this sample, this clone turned up a few times. This chain's CDR3 is CASSQVQGNTIYF. The CDR3 nucleotides read TGCGCCAGCAGCCAAGTACAGGGAAACACCATATATTTT. The rearrangement uses TRBV4-3 and TRBJ1-3; D is undetermined. CDR3 length equals 13 residues. Germline V gives CDR1 LGHNA, CDR2 YSLEER. Trimming shortened V by 1 base and J by 4 bases, and 5 bases separated the two germline ends.

This clone was found a few times. The chain is built from TRBV2 and TRBJ1-6; a possible D gene is TRBD1 (5 bases). Per germline, CDR1 SNHLY and CDR2 FYNNEI. The V end was cut by 2 bases, the J end by 11 bases, with 13 bases between. This CDR3 has 14 residues. DNA for the CDR3: TGTGCCAGCAGTGAATGGCAGGGAAGAACACCCCTCCACTTT. Translated: CASSEWQGRTPLHF.

Written as DNA, the CDR3 is TGTGCCAGCAGTGCTCAAAGCGGGGGGGCGAACGGGGAGCTGTTTTTT. Its translation: CASSAQSGGANGELFF. This sequence joins TRBV6-1 and TRBJ2-2; 10 bases match TRBD2. Losses at the gene ends were 4 bases for V and 7 bases for J; bases not matched to a gene: 9. This CDR3 region has 16 residues. Germline V gene data show CDR1 as MNHNS and CDR2 as SASEGT.

The rearrangement links TRBV6-1 to TRBJ2-7; the D gene is possibly TRBD2 (5 bases). The germline CDR1 and CDR2 sequences are MNHNS and SASEGT. Trimming took off 8 bases at V and 2 bases at J, with 16 bases between the two ends. The CDR3 has 14 residues. This chain's CDR3 is CASGPRGSPYEQYF. The CDR3 bases are TGTGCCAGCGGCCCTAGAGGGTCTCCCTACGAGCAGTACTTC.

The chain couples TRBV6-6 to TRBJ2-7; TRBD1 matches 8 bases. The CDR3 extends over 14 amino acids. Germline lookup yields CDR1 MNHNY and CDR2 SVGAGI (reference sequence). J gave up 4 bases and V 2 bases, and 4 bases lay outside the gene matches. In nucleotides, the CDR3 is TGTGCCAGCAGTTACGGACAGGGTGTGTACGAGCAGTACTTC. Translation gives CASSYGQGVYEQYF.

The V call is TRBV7-6, the J call TRBJ2-7; D gene ambiguous. The CDR3 extends over 15 amino acids. V was cut by 2 bases and J by 6 bases, with 17 bases left in between. Germline CDR1 SGHVS, CDR2 FNYEAQ. The CDR3 is CASSLQVGSPSEQYF. CDR3 DNA sequence: TGTGCCAGCAGCTTACAAGTTGGCTCACCCAGCGAGCAGTACTTC.

The chain employs TRBV6-1 and TRBJ2-1; the D gene is possibly TRBD1 (5 bases). Germline values: CDR1 MNHNS, CDR2 SASEGT. Trimming took 5 bases from V and 5 from J, leaving 10 bases between them. The CDR3 runs 13 residues. This CDR3 is CASSWGFNNEQFF. CDR3 DNA sequence: TGTGCCAGCAGTTGGGGCTTCAACAATGAGCAGTTCTTC.

The V and J genes are TRBV10-3 and TRBJ1-5, with 8 bases matching TRBD1. Germline assignment: CDR1 ENHRY and CDR2 SYGVKD. Trimming took 5 bases from V and 4 from J; bases not matched to a gene: 4. The CDR3 runs to 14 residues. The CDR3 region is CAISRDRQNQPQHF. The DNA of the CDR3 is TGTGCCATCAGTAGGGACAGGCAGAATCAGCCCCAGCATTTT.

The genes are TRBV27 and TRBJ1-4, with TRBD1 matching over 7 bases. Germline V gene data show CDR1 as MNHEY and CDR2 as SMNVEV (reference sequence). The CDR3 loop spans 15 amino acids. V shed 6 bases, J shed 0 bases, and the junction held 4 bases outside the gene matches. The CDR3 DNA is TGTGCCAGCAGCCGACAGGGTGCAACTAATGAAAAACTGTTTTTT. This codes for CASSRQGATNEKLFF.

The chain's CDR3 is CATKLPGQGPSNYGYTF. The DNA for the CDR3 is TGTGCCACCAAATTACCGGGACAGGGACCATCTAACTATGGCTACACCTTC. V and J are TRBV5-4 and TRBJ1-2; the match to TRBD1 covers 9 bases. Losses at the gene ends were 9 bases for V and 0 bases for J; bases not matched to a gene: 15. The CDR3 loop spans 17 amino acids. Germline CDR1 SGHNT, CDR2 YYREEE (reference sequence).

This chain uses TRBV7-3 with TRBJ1-1; D is unclear. Germline V gene data show CDR1 as SGHTA and CDR2 as FQGTGA. With 4 bases removed from V and 8 bases from J, the gap between germline ends came to 8 bases. CDR3 length: 11 residues. CDR3: CASSSAGEAFF. DNA for the CDR3: TGTGCCAGCAGCTCGGCAGGAGAAGCTTTCTTT.

The chain joins TRBV19 to TRBJ2-4; 7 nucleotides agree with TRBD2. V was clipped by 7 bases and J by 3 bases; unmatched bases: 9. Germline CDR1 is LNHDA and CDR2 is SQIVND (reference sequence). The CDR3 sequence is 15 residues long. DNA for the CDR3: TGTGCCAGTACGCCGATTCGGGGGGACAAAAACATTCAGTACTTC. It is translated as CASTPIRGDKNIQYF.

V usage is TRBV20-1 and J usage is TRBJ2-1, with a weak D call TRBD2 (5 bases). Trimming left V 6 bases short and J 9 bases short, with 9 bases between. This CDR3 spans 10 amino acids. Germline assignment: CDR1 DFQATT and CDR2 SNEGSKA (reference sequence). The CDR3 DNA reads as TGCAGTGCCCCGGAGGCTGAGCAGTTCTTC. Protein product: CSAPEAEQFF.

The rearrangement uses TRBV6-5 and TRBJ1-1; 10 bases fit TRBD1. V lost 2 bases to trimming and J lost 11 bases; unmatched junction nucleotides: 11. CDR1 is MNHEY and CDR2 is SVGAGI in the germline V gene. The CDR3 sequence is 15 residues long. The CDR3: CASSYDGTGVKGAFF. CDR3 coding DNA: TGTGCCAGCAGTTACGACGGGACAGGGGTGAAAGGGGCTTTCTTT.

This clone appeared a few times. V gene TRBV19 combines with J gene TRBJ1-5; D gene ambiguous. Germline-derived CDR1 and CDR2 are LNHDA and SQIVND (reference sequence). There are 15 residues in the CDR3. Trimming cost V 3 bases and J 7 bases, with 16 bases left between them. As DNA, the CDR3 is TGTGCCAGTAGTATCTATGGAGTCTCGGGGCAGCCCCAGCATTTT. This sequence encodes CASSIYGVSGQPQHF.

The V and J genes are TRBV6-1 and TRBJ2-7; no definite D call. Trimming removed 6 bases at V and 4 bases at J, with 16 bases between. This CDR3 region has 14 residues. The germline gives CDR1 MNHNS, CDR2 SASEGT. CDR3 coding DNA: TGTGCCAGCAGCCTAGAATTAACTGTTTACGAGCAGTACTTC. It translates to CASSLELTVYEQYF.

The rearrangement joins TRBV5-6 to TRBJ1-2, with a tentative D call TRBD1 (6 bases). Germline assignment: CDR1 SGHDT and CDR2 YYEEEE. This CDR3 region has 16 residues. V dropped 3 bases and J dropped 4 bases, with 19 bases sitting between them. CDR3 nucleotides: TGTGCCAGCAGCTCTTCGACCGGGACAAGCATCTATGGCTACACCTTC. Translation gives CASSSSTGTSIYGYTF.

The CDR3 sequence: CASSLTGTVNTEAFF. The DNA for the CDR3 is TGTGCCAGCAGCCTAACCGGGACAGTGAACACTGAAGCTTTCTTT. This sequence joins TRBV27 and TRBJ1-1, with 7 nucleotides matching TRBD1. The CDR3 contains 15 residues. CDR1 and CDR2 (germline): MNHEY, SMNVEV (reference sequence). The V gene end was trimmed by 6 bases and the J gene end by 0 bases; junction bases not matched to a gene: 7.

This chain connects TRBV2 to TRBJ1-2; TRBD1 is a possible D gene (6 bases). The CDR3 loop spans 12 amino acids. Germline CDR1 reads SNHLY; CDR2 reads FYNNEI. The ends were cut back, 7 bases at V and 6 bases at J, with 12 bases in the middle. CDR3 DNA sequence: TGTGCCAGCACGGTGGGGGGGCATGGCTACACCTTC. It specifies CASTVGGHGYTF.

This clone was found a few times. V gene TRBV6-6 combines with J gene TRBJ2-7, with TRBD2 matching over 12 bases. The CDR3 spans 16 residues. Looked up from germline, CDR1 is MNHNY and CDR2 is SVGAGI (reference sequence). J was trimmed by 7 bases and V by 0 bases; bases with no gene match: 7. The CDR3 sequence: CASSYSLAGGPGEQYF. The CDR3 DNA is TGTGCCAGCAGTTACTCCCTAGCGGGGGGGCCGGGGGAGCAGTACTTC.